These 25 T cell receptor beta chains were all obtained from the same sample, sequenced in a study of monozygotic twins with inflammatory bowel disease. From the 5' RACE reads, TCRdb lists one entry per CDR3 protein and no DNA. Found here are approximately 150,000 distinct CDR3 sequences; the top ten clones hold 2% to 3%. The sequenced material came from blood. Receptors originate from a human donor with ulcerative colitis or Crohn's disease, or a healthy co-twin of an affected twin (not recorded which).

The chain recombines TRBV20-1 with TRBJ2-1; TCRdb's assignment of TRBD2 cannot be checked, as there is no DNA. Per germline, CDR1 DFQATT and CDR2 SNEGSKA (reference sequence). This CDR3 region has 16 residues. CDR3 in amino acids: CSASSLAGGSFNEQFF.

V and J are TRBV6-5 and TRBJ1-1; TCRdb indicates TRBD1, and absent DNA this call remains unverified. Germline V lookup: CDR1 MNHEY, CDR2 SVGAGI. The CDR3 consists of 17 residues. The CDR3 sequence: CASSYPQRGGLNTEAFF.

The genes are TRBV30 and TRBJ1-2. The CDR3 sequence is 12 residues long. Germline CDR1 is GTSNPN and CDR2 is SVGIG (reference sequence). The CDR3 loop is CAWSAGSYGYTF.

The V call is TRBV5-1, the J call TRBJ2-5; TCRdb reports TRBD1, a call that lacks DNA to check it against. CDR1 is SGHRS and CDR2 is YFSETQ in the germline V gene. The CDR3 extends over 14 amino acids. CDR3 residues: CASSIRVDQETQYF. Looking up the rest from reference TRBV5-1 and TRBJ2-5 gives the full variable domain: KAGVTQTPRYLIKTRGQQVTLSCSPISGHRSVSWYQQTPGQGLQFLFEYFSETQRNKGNFPGRFSGRQFSNSRSEMNVSTLELGDSALYLCASSIRVDQETQYFGPGTRLLVL.

The chain is built from TRBV30 and TRBJ1-1; lacking DNA, the TRBD1 call made by TCRdb goes unchecked. Germline V gene data show CDR1 as GTSNPN and CDR2 as SVGIG (reference sequence). The CDR3 runs 15 residues. The chain's CDR3 is CAWSPPGTGNTEAFF.

This sequence joins TRBV10-3 and TRBJ2-3; the TRBD1 assignment by TCRdb is unverifiable without DNA. Germline assignment: CDR1 ENHRY and CDR2 SYGVKD. The CDR3 is 13 residues long. The CDR3 protein is CVITPEGADTQYF.

This chain connects TRBV24-1 to TRBJ2-3; the D gene TCRdb calls, TRBD1, cannot be checked with no DNA. This CDR3 contains 14 residues. Germline-derived CDR1 and CDR2 are KGHDR and SFDVKD. CDR3 protein: CATSDSGTADTQYF.

The chain carries TRBV7-9 and TRBJ1-5; TCRdb reports TRBD1, a call that lacks DNA to check it against. The germline gives CDR1 SEHNR, CDR2 FQNEAQ (reference sequence). CDR3 size: 14 residues. This CDR3 is CASSHEGLGQPQHF. The variable domain in full, with the rest retrieved from reference TRBV7-9 and TRBJ1-5, is DTGVSQNPRHKITKRGQNVTFRCDPISEHNRLYWYRQTLGQGPEFLTYFQNEAQLEKSRLLSDRFSAERPKGSFSTLEIQRTEQGDSAMYLCASSHEGLGQPQHFGDGTRLSIL.

This chain uses TRBV5-1 with TRBJ1-2. CDR1 and CDR2 (germline): SGHRS, YFSETQ. The CDR3 runs 14 residues. CDR3 amino acids: CASSLDEGWYGYTF.

The V call is TRBV20-1, the J call TRBJ1-6; without DNA, the TCRdb call of TRBD1 cannot be checked. The CDR3 loop spans 15 amino acids. Germline assignment: CDR1 DFQATT and CDR2 SNEGSKA (reference sequence). CDR3 amino acids: CSARDMGQDGSPLHF.

J is TRBJ2-5 and V is TRBV3-1; TCRdb designates TRBD1, a call that cannot be tested without DNA. CDR3 length: 14 residues. The germline V gene has CDR1 LGHDT and CDR2 YNNKEL (reference sequence). The CDR3 spells CASRSRGGEETQYF.

The chain combines TRBV11-2 with TRBJ1-1. The germline gives CDR1 SGHAT, CDR2 FQNNGV. This CDR3 is 16 amino acids long. CDR3 protein: CASSLGVRRLNTEAFF.

The chain combines TRBV4-3 with TRBJ2-7; TCRdb gives TRBD1 as the D gene, but with no DNA this cannot be confirmed. Germline V CDR1 and CDR2: LGHNA, YSLEER. The CDR3 is 14 residues long. The CDR3: CASSQGRNLYEQYF.

This chain connects TRBV7-2 to TRBJ2-1; TCRdb reports TRBD1, a call that lacks DNA to check it against. Germline CDR1 SGHTA, CDR2 FQGNSA. The CDR3 consists of 14 residues. CDR3 loop: CASSPGTGPVSQFF.

The CDR3 sequence is CASSWGYEQYF. The chain joins TRBV28 to TRBJ2-7. Germline CDR1 MDHEN, CDR2 SYDVKM. This CDR3 region has 11 residues.

The genes are TRBV29-1 and TRBJ2-3; absent DNA, TCRdb's TRBD1 call cannot be checked. The CDR3 consists of 13 residues. CDR1 and CDR2 from the germline V gene are SQVTM and ANQGSEA. CDR3 region: CSVYRVGTDTQYF.

This chain joins TRBV19 and TRBJ2-2. The CDR3 spans 13 residues. Germline-derived CDR1 and CDR2 are LNHDA and SQIVND (reference sequence). This CDR3 reads CASQTVRHGELFF.

The chain is built from TRBV7-2 and TRBJ1-5; TCRdb returns TRBD1, unconfirmable since there is no DNA. The germline V gene has CDR1 SGHTA and CDR2 FQGNSA. The CDR3 sequence is 14 residues long. The CDR3 spells CASRQTGGNQPQHF.

The V gene is TRBV5-1, the J gene TRBJ2-3; TCRdb's D call, TRBD1, is unchecked because there is no DNA. The CDR3 extends over 16 amino acids. From germline, CDR1 is SGHRS and CDR2 YFSETQ. CDR3 residues: CASSLVGQVTGDTQYF.

This chain uses TRBV20-1 with TRBJ1-2. This CDR3 is 13 amino acids long. Germline lookup yields CDR1 DFQATT and CDR2 SNEGSKA (reference sequence). The CDR3: CSANNGGNYGYTF.

V usage is TRBV7-3 and J usage is TRBJ2-4; TCRdb selects TRBD2, and the lack of DNA leaves this call unchecked. Germline CDR1 is SGHTA and CDR2 is FQGTGA. CDR3 length: 13 amino acids. The CDR3 spells CASSSGPNSAVFF.

Here the CDR3 reads CASSQDLVGELFF. The rearrangement links TRBV4-1 to TRBJ2-2. Looked up from germline, CDR1 is MGHRA and CDR2 is YSYEKL. This CDR3 is 13 amino acids long.

V is TRBV7-2 and J is TRBJ2-5; TCRdb designates TRBD1, a call that cannot be tested without DNA. The CDR3 is 16 amino acids. Germline CDR1 reads SGHTA; CDR2 reads FQGNSA. The CDR3 loop is CASSGIGTGLGETQYF.

The chain employs TRBV7-3 and TRBJ2-2; the D call from TCRdb, TRBD2, cannot be confirmed without DNA. The CDR3 contains 17 residues. Germline V gene lookup returns CDR1 SGHTA and CDR2 FQGTGA. This chain's CDR3 is CASRKPIGQGNTGELFF.

The rearrangement uses TRBV3-1 and TRBJ2-5; no DNA is available, so the TRBD1 call from TCRdb remains unchecked. The CDR3 extends over 15 amino acids. Per the germline V gene, CDR1 is LGHDT and CDR2 is YNNKEL (reference sequence). CDR3 region: CASSQGGGGGRTQYF.